This TCR beta chain was captured by sequencing in a study of blood T cell repertoires in COVID-19. Study details: Samples came from the United States, Italy and Spain, spanning acute and convalescent COVID-19.

TCRdb keeps only in-frame clones here, not all; method: immunoSEQ multiplex PCR. The sample lists under 300,000 clones, approximately 90% occurring once. Trimming at V came to 4 bases and at J to 4 bases, leaving 4 bases not matched to a gene. Germline-derived CDR1 and CDR2 are SGHVS and FQNEAQ. This CDR3 is built from 14 residues. Material: peripheral blood. This clonotype was sampled from a woman in her forties with acute or convalescent COVID-19. The chain joins TRBV7-8 to TRBJ1-1, with 9 bases matching TRBD1. The CDR3 protein is CASSSDRGGTEAFF. The CDR3 coding sequence is TGTGCCAGCAGCTCGGACAGGGGAGGCACTGAAGCTTTCTTT.